Described below is a single TCR beta chain sequence and its context. The antigen remains undetermined. Only in-frame clones appear in the TCRdb table, and some are missing; sequencing was by immunoSEQ multiplex PCR. The sample contains roughly 180,000 clones, roughly 86% of which appear only once. This entry is derived from a study of cytomegalovirus exposure and HLA in healthy donors. Study-level points and caveats: High sensitivity and specificity were reportedly achieved when the classifier diagnosed cytomegalovirus status.

The CDR3 length is 15 residues. Per the germline V gene, CDR1 is MNHEY and CDR2 is SVGAGI. Trimming took 5 bases from V and 0 from J; bases not matched to a gene: 4. Sequenced: PBMCs. The chain has TRBV6-5 and TRBJ2-7, with 10 bases aligning to TRBD2. This TCR came from a man aged 30 to 45 in good health and CMV-seropositive. In DNA form, the CDR3 reads TGTGCCAGCAGTCCGCCTAGCGGGGGCTCCTACGAGCAGTACTTC. This sequence encodes CASSPPSGGSYEQYF.